The rows below give T cell receptor beta chains drawn from one sample of a study of regulatory T cells in long-lasting Graves disease. From the multiplex PCR reads, TCRdb called clonotypes with MiXCR, one entry per CDR3 protein. The sample has approximately 300,000 distinct CDR3 sequences, over 15% seen once. Sequenced here: peripheral blood mononuclear cells (PBMCs), sampled at new diagnosis, from a patient treated with antithyroid drugs. These receptors were collected from a female donor with Graves disease. Each CDR3 is given with its conserved first and last residue. The D gene is left open where the match is weak.

D gene	J gene	V gene	CDR3 protein
TRBD1	TRBJ2-7	TRBV28	CASSLTGGTYEQYF
TRBD1	TRBJ2-7	TRBV5-1	CASSLSRTGWPYEQYF
TRBD1	TRBJ2-3	TRBV7-6	CASSLAQGAADTQYF
-	TRBJ2-1	TRBV18	CASSPTDEQFF
TRBD1	TRBJ2-7	TRBV20-1	CSARKGDRSSYEQYF
TRBD2	TRBJ2-3	TRBV6-5	CASSYSKLSGVTDTQYF
-	TRBJ2-1	TRBV6-5	CASSSQRLHNEQFF
TRBD2	TRBJ2-3	TRBV7-9	CASSLPRRLAGHTDTQYF
-	TRBJ2-3	TRBV28	CASSLGARATSLRFITQYF
-	TRBJ2-7	TRBV5-1	CASSLGPGTQLEQYF
TRBD1	TRBJ2-1	TRBV6-1	CASSRTGANTYNEQFF
TRBD1	TRBJ1-1	TRBV19	CASRRTGVNTEAFF
TRBD2	TRBJ2-2	TRBV29-1	CSVLGTTAGELFF
-	TRBJ1-5	TRBV27	CASSAVRDQPQHF
-	TRBJ2-3	TRBV12-3/TRBV12-4	CASRSNFAISTDTQYF
TRBD2	TRBJ2-7	TRBV10-3	CAISKIPGLAWSSYEQYF
-	TRBJ2-3	TRBV27	CASSSPTIGGTGKYDTQYF
-	TRBJ2-1	TRBV11-2	CASSLGRKTRSSYNEQFF
TRBD1	TRBJ1-6	TRBV20-1	CSARDPEGANSPLHF